This T cell receptor beta chain stems from a study of OX40 agonist ivuxolimab in advanced cancers. Notes on the study in general: Clonal expansion among partial responders at 0.1-3.0 mg/kg ranked near the lowest. Certain nonresponders likewise exhibited a low normalized T-cell clonal expansion.

Here immunoSEQ multiplex PCR was the method, and the copy in TCRdb shows in-frame clones only, minus some. The data show about 100,000 clones, roughly nine tenths seen once. As concerns this clone: What it binds is not known.

Sampled blood was obtained at baseline, cycle 4 day 1, and cycle 7 day 1. Germline CDR1 and CDR2: KGHSY and FQNENV. V shed 3 bases, J shed 0 bases, and the junction held 8 bases outside the gene matches. This CDR3 region has 17 residues. The clonotype originates from an adult with an advanced solid tumor such as melanoma, head and neck, liver or kidney cancer. The chain carries TRBV16 and TRBJ2-4; 7 bases align to TRBD1. Sequenced material: CD4+ or CD8+ T cells sorted from blood, taken in a trial of the OX40 agonist ivuxolimab. The CDR3 reads CASSHRGGELAKNIQYF. The CDR3 coding sequence is TGTGCCAGCAGCCACCGAGGGGGCGAACTAGCCAAAAACATTCAGTACTTC.